What follows are 28 T cell receptor beta chains derived from one specimen sequenced in a study of T cell responses to AZD1222 COVID-19 vaccine. Measured with immunoSEQ multiplex PCR; TCRdb has only the in-frame clones, and not every one. This sample has under 40,000 clones, with around nine tenths found just once. The sequences come from peripheral blood, collected on day 0 of AZD1222 vaccination. The source is an adult in good health.

This chain's CDR3 is CASSLVGARRLPWLGYTF. The CDR3 DNA follows: TGTGCCAGCAGCTTAGTTGGGGCCCGGAGGCTCCCCTGGCTCGGCTACACCTTC. This chain joins TRBV7-6 and TRBJ1-2; a weak D match, TRBD1 (5 bases). This CDR3 is built from 18 residues. V was cut by 1 base and J by 8 bases, with 26 bases left in between. Germline-derived CDR1 and CDR2 are SGHVS and FNYEAQ.

V is TRBV9 and J is TRBJ2-2, with D maybe TRBD1 (5 bases). Per the germline V gene, CDR1 is SGDLS and CDR2 is YYNGEE. The CDR3 covers 15 residues. Trimming pared 1 base from V and 5 bases from J, leaving 12 bases between. CDR3 in amino acids: CASSVWGQGTGELFF. The CDR3 DNA sequence: TGTGCCAGCAGCGTATGGGGCCAGGGAACCGGGGAGCTGTTTTTT.

V usage is TRBV19 and J usage is TRBJ2-2, with 11 nucleotides matching TRBD1. Trimming cost V 1 base and J 4 bases; bases outside gene matches: 8. The germline CDR1 and CDR2 sequences are LNHDA and SQIVND (reference sequence). The CDR3 extends over 18 amino acids. The CDR3 protein is CASSIVGWTGGTTGELFF. CDR3 coding DNA: TGTGCCAGTAGTATAGTAGGGTGGACAGGGGGCACCACCGGGGAGCTGTTTTTT. Together with reference TRBV19 and TRBJ2-2, the CDR3 gives the full variable domain: DGGITQSPKYLFRKEGQNVTLSCEQNLNHDAMYWYRQDPGQGLRLIYYSQIVNDFQKGDIAEGYSVSREKKESFPLTVTSAQKNPTAFYLCASSIVGWTGGTTGELFFGEGSRLTVL.

The chain is built from TRBV6-5 and TRBJ1-2, with a possible D match to TRBD1 (6 bases). V gave up 4 bases and J gave up 3 bases, with 15 bases separating them. The CDR3 spans 15 residues. Germline lookup yields CDR1 MNHEY and CDR2 SVGAGI. The CDR3 sequence is CASSSQGSAHYGYTF. The CDR3, as DNA: TGTGCCAGCAGTTCTCAGGGGTCCGCGCACTATGGCTACACCTTC.

The CDR3 sequence: CASSRGPKNDSPLHF. Here the CDR3 DNA reads TGTGCCAGCAGCCGGGGACCTAAGAATGATTCACCCCTCCACTTT. The chain links TRBV5-8 to TRBJ1-6, with a weak D call TRBD1 (5 bases). CDR3 length: 15 amino acids. CDR1 is SGHTS and CDR2 is YDEGEE in the germline V gene. Trimming stripped 4 bases from V and 8 bases from J, with 16 bases between.

The J gene is TRBJ1-3, the V gene TRBV5-4, with 12 bases identical to TRBD1. The CDR3 length is 17 residues. Germline CDR1 and CDR2: SGHNT and YYREEE (reference sequence). V trimming: 4 bases; J trimming: 0 bases; junction bases outside the gene matches: 5. CDR3 region: CASSPGQGAFSGNTIYF. The CDR3 DNA sequence: TGTGCCAGCAGCCCGGGACAGGGGGCATTCTCTGGAAACACCATATATTTT.

The gene calls are TRBV13 and TRBJ2-7; D not certain. Germline V gene sequence: CDR1 PRHDT, CDR2 FYEKMQ (reference sequence). The V end was cut by 3 bases, the J end by 3 bases, with 3 bases between. This CDR3 spans 11 amino acids. CDR3 amino acids: CASSFNYEQYF. The CDR3 bases are TGTGCCAGCAGCTTCAACTACGAGCAGTACTTC.

This clone appeared a single time. The chain recombines TRBV5-1 with TRBJ1-4; 10 nucleotides agree with TRBD1. Germline assignment: CDR1 SGHRS and CDR2 YFSETQ. The CDR3 consists of 15 residues. The V segment lost 3 bases and the J segment 8 bases; nucleotides outside the gene matches: 7. CDR3 nucleotide sequence: TGCGCCAGCAGCTCATCGGGACAGGGGCAGGAAAAACTGTTTTTT. The encoded protein is CASSSSGQGQEKLFF.

The V gene is TRBV6-1, the J gene TRBJ2-7, with a possible D match to TRBD2 (6 bases). CDR1 MNHNS and CDR2 SASEGT come from the germline V gene. V dropped 0 bases and J dropped 2 bases, with 11 bases sitting between them. The CDR3 runs 15 residues. DNA of the CDR3: TGTGCCAGCAGTGAAGCGGGAGGACACCCCTACGAGCAGTACTTC. This sequence encodes CASSEAGGHPYEQYF.

V and J are TRBV6-2 or TRBV6-3 and TRBJ1-6; no reliable D call. Trimming removed 8 bases at V and 9 bases at J, with 11 bases between. This CDR3 contains 12 residues. The germline CDR1 and CDR2 sequences are MNHEY and SVGEGT. CDR3 DNA sequence: TGTGCCAGCTGCCAGCTACTTTCACCCCTCCACTTT. This encodes CASCQLLSPLHF.

In its sample, this clone was seen a few times. The chain couples TRBV9 to TRBJ1-5; 7 bases map to TRBD1. J lost 6 bases, V lost 5 bases, and 14 bases had no gene match. The CDR3 is 16 amino acids. Germline CDR1 reads SGDLS; CDR2 reads YYNGEE. The CDR3 loop is CASRFVGKGAIQPQHF. The CDR3 coding sequence is TGTGCCAGCAGGTTCGTGGGCAAGGGGGCAATTCAGCCCCAGCATTTT.

CDR3 sequence (DNA): TGTGCCAGCAGCGGCGGGATGCCGAGCACAGATACGCAGTATTTT. It is translated as CASSGGMPSTDTQYF. This rearrangement joins TRBV5-4 to TRBJ2-3; possibly TRBD2 for D (6 bases). The CDR3 length is 15 residues. Germline loops: CDR1 SGHNT, CDR2 YYREEE (reference sequence). V lost 4 bases, J lost 0 bases, and 12 bases lay in between. The full variable domain, completed using reference TRBV5-4 and TRBJ2-3, is ETGVTQSPTHLIKTRGQQVTLRCSSQSGHNTVSWYQQALGQGPQFIFQYYREEENGRGNFPPRFSGLQFPNYSSELNVNALELDDSALYLCASSGGMPSTDTQYFGPGTRLTVL.

The chain couples TRBV5-1 to TRBJ2-7; 10 bases map to TRBD2. Germline CDR1 reads SGHRS; CDR2 reads YFSETQ. The CDR3 extends over 15 amino acids. Trimming at V came to 2 bases and at J to 4 bases, leaving 6 bases not matched to a gene. The CDR3 nucleotides are TGCGCCAGCAGCTTATCAAGCGGGGGGGCGTACGAGCAGTACTTC. Its translation: CASSLSSGGAYEQYF.

The gene calls are TRBV7-2 and TRBJ2-7; possible D gene TRBD2, 6 bases. The ends were cut back, 6 bases at V and 2 bases at J, with 20 bases in the middle. Germline V lookup: CDR1 SGHTA, CDR2 FQGNSA. The CDR3 totals 16 residues. This CDR3 reads CASSPLSGRSAYEQYF. Here the CDR3 DNA reads TGTGCCAGCAGTCCCCTCAGTGGGAGGTCCGCCTACGAGCAGTACTTC.

V and J are TRBV27 and TRBJ1-3; D possibly corresponds to TRBD1 (5 bases). Trimming pared 1 base from V and 4 bases from J, leaving 11 bases between. The germline V gene has CDR1 MNHEY and CDR2 SMNVEV (reference sequence). The CDR3 has 15 amino acids. The CDR3 loop is CASSLYQGGGNTIYF. The DNA for the CDR3 is TGTGCCAGCAGTTTATATCAGGGTGGAGGAAACACCATATATTTT.

The genes are TRBV4-1 and TRBJ1-6, with D unclear. The CDR3 is 15 amino acids. CDR1 is MGHRA, CDR2 YSYEKL, per germline. The V end was cut by 2 bases, the J end by 7 bases, with 12 bases between. In DNA, the CDR3 is TGCGCCAGCAGCCAAAGCCTACGAAGCAATTCACCCCTCCACTTT. Translating it yields CASSQSLRSNSPLHF.

V usage is TRBV11-2 and J usage is TRBJ2-7, with 7 bases matching TRBD1. The V and J ends lost 0 bases and 2 bases, in that order; junction bases with no gene match: 4. This CDR3 region has 15 residues. The germline V gene encodes CDR1 SGHAT and CDR2 FQNNGV. The CDR3: CASSLDTGTAYEQYF. CDR3 DNA sequence: TGTGCCAGCAGCTTAGATACCGGGACAGCCTACGAGCAGTACTTC.

This chain connects TRBV18 to TRBJ2-3; D is possibly TRBD2 (6 bases). Trimming left V 3 bases short and J 5 bases short, with 12 bases between. CDR3 size: 14 residues. Looked up from germline, CDR1 is KGHSH and CDR2 is LQKENI. The CDR3 is CASSPFPGEDTQYF. Written as DNA, the CDR3 is TGTGCCAGCTCACCTTTTCCGGGGGAAGATACGCAGTATTTT.

V is TRBV7-9 and J is TRBJ1-5; TRBD1 is a possible D gene (5 bases). The CDR3 consists of 16 residues. Germline CDR1 and CDR2: SEHNR and FQNEAQ (reference sequence). Trimming took 5 bases from V and 6 from J, leaving 20 bases between them. The CDR3 reads CASSPKSQTEGQPQHF. CDR3 coding DNA: TGTGCCAGCAGCCCTAAATCCCAGACAGAAGGTCAGCCCCAGCATTTT.

The chain has TRBV7-2 and TRBJ2-3; either TRBD1 or TRBD2 may fit D (6 bases each). Germline CDR1 and CDR2: SGHTA and FQGNSA. Trimming left V 6 bases short and J 3 bases short, with 16 bases between. This CDR3 region has 15 residues. CDR3 bases: TGTGCCAGCAGTCCGAGGGGGGCGGTGACAGATACGCAGTATTTT. Protein: CASSPRGAVTDTQYF.

CDR3 residues: CASSDHRGYNEQFF. CDR3 DNA sequence: TGCGCCAGCAGTGACCACAGGGGTTACAATGAGCAGTTCTTC. V gene TRBV10-1 combines with J gene TRBJ2-1; 7 bases are shared with TRBD1. Losses at the gene ends were 3 bases for V and 4 bases for J; bases not matched to a gene: 3. Looked up from germline, CDR1 is WNHNN and CDR2 is SYGVQD (reference sequence). CDR3 length: 14 amino acids.

This chain links TRBV6-1 with TRBJ2-2, with 8 bases fitting TRBD1. The J segment lost 6 bases and the V segment lost 4 bases, leaving 10 bases of the junction unmatched. The germline gives CDR1 MNHNS, CDR2 SASEGT. CDR3 size: 16 residues. DNA of the CDR3: TGTGCCAGCAGTGTCACAGGGGGGTATCTTTCCGGGGAGCTGTTTTTT. Translation: CASSVTGGYLSGELFF.

The rearrangement joins TRBV7-9 to TRBJ1-5; D is uncertain. The V and J ends lost 1 base and 7 bases respectively, with 11 bases between them. Germline CDR1 is SEHNR and CDR2 is FQNEAQ (reference sequence). The CDR3 extends over 14 amino acids. The CDR3 nucleotides read TGTGCCAGCAGCTTAGGGGCAACGGGCCAGCCCCAGCATTTT. Translating it yields CASSLGATGQPQHF. The full variable domain, in which reference TRBV7-9 and TRBJ1-5 provide the parts outside the CDR3, is DTGVSQNPRHKITKRGQNVTFRCDPISEHNRLYWYRQTLGQGPEFLTYFQNEAQLEKSRLLSDRFSAERPKGSFSTLEIQRTEQGDSAMYLCASSLGATGQPQHFGDGTRLSIL.

This sequence joins TRBV2 and TRBJ2-5; 7 nucleotides line up with TRBD2. Germline V lookup: CDR1 SNHLY, CDR2 FYNNEI. The CDR3 contains 16 residues. J lost 1 base, V lost 9 bases, and 14 bases had no gene match. The DNA for the CDR3 is TGTGCCAGTGCACGACTAGCACTAGCGCCCCAAGAGACCCAGTACTTC. Translation gives CASARLALAPQETQYF.

The chain employs TRBV28 and TRBJ1-6; D possibly corresponds to TRBD1 (5 bases). This CDR3 contains 12 residues. Between the trimmed V and J ends, which lost 8 bases and 10 bases, there was a span of 12 bases. Germline lookup yields CDR1 MDHEN and CDR2 SYDVKM. The CDR3 region is CASSGNLSPLHF. CDR3 coding DNA: TGTGCCAGCTCAGGGAATCTATCACCCCTCCACTTT.

The chain joins TRBV19 to TRBJ2-7; D remains ambiguous. The CDR3 runs 11 residues. Trimming took off 6 bases at V and 3 bases at J, with 6 bases between the two ends. Germline V CDR1 and CDR2: LNHDA, SQIVND (reference sequence). CDR3 DNA sequence: TGTGCCAGTAGCAATCGCTACGAGCAGTACTTC. Residues: CASSNRYEQYF.

This chain uses TRBV2 with TRBJ1-1; possible D gene TRBD1, 5 bases. From germline, CDR1 is SNHLY and CDR2 FYNNEI. The CDR3 extends over 16 amino acids. V shed 3 bases and J shed 0 bases, with 14 bases lying between them. In nucleotides, the CDR3 is TGTGCCAGCAGTGACCTCTGGGGGGACCTGAACACTGAAGCTTTCTTT. This codes for CASSDLWGDLNTEAFF.

The chain joins TRBV18 to TRBJ1-6, with 9 bases lining up with TRBD1. The CDR3 spans 16 residues. CDR1 is KGHSH and CDR2 is LQKENI in the germline V gene. V lost 5 bases and J lost 1; bases outside the gene matches: 3. The CDR3 sequence is CASSRGQGSYNSPLHF. CDR3 bases: TGTGCCAGCTCAAGAGGACAGGGGTCCTATAATTCACCCCTCCACTTT.